The present T cell receptor beta chain was sequenced within a study of beta chain features in type 1 diabetes. From germline, CDR1 is DFQATT and CDR2 SNEGSKA (reference sequence). This CDR3 has 11 amino acids. V lost 6 bases, J lost 5 bases, and 10 bases lay in between. Isolated RNA was reverse transcribed in full, so expressed TCRB transcripts were sequenced. The table came from immunoSEQ multiplex PCR; TCRdb's copy has only in-frame clones and leaves some out. The data show roughly 180,000 clones, about 13% seen once. The sample taken for sequencing was central memory CD4+ T cells from blood. This TCR derives from a woman aged 18-29 years in good health. The rearrangement uses TRBV20-1 and TRBJ1-2, with D possibly TRBD1 on 6 matching bases. The DNA of the CDR3 is TGCAGTGCGCGCAGGGGATATGGCTACACCTTC. This translates into CSARRGYGYTF.